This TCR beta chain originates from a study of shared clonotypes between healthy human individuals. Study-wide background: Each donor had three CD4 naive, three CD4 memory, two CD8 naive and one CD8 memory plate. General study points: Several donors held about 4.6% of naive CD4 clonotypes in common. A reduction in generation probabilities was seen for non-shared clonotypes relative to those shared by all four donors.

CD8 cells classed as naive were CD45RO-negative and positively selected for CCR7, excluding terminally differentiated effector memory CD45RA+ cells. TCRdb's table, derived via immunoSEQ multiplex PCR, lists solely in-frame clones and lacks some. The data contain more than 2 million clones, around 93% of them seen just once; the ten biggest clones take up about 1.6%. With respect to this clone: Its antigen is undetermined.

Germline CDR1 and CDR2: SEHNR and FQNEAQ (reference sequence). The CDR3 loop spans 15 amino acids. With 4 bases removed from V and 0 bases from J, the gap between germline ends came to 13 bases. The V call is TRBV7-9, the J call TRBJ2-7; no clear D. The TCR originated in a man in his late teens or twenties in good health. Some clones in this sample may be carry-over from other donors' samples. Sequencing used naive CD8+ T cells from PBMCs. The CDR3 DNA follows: TGTGCCAGCAGCTGGGTTGGGTGGGACTCCTACGAGCAGTACTTC. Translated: CASSWVGWDSYEQYF.